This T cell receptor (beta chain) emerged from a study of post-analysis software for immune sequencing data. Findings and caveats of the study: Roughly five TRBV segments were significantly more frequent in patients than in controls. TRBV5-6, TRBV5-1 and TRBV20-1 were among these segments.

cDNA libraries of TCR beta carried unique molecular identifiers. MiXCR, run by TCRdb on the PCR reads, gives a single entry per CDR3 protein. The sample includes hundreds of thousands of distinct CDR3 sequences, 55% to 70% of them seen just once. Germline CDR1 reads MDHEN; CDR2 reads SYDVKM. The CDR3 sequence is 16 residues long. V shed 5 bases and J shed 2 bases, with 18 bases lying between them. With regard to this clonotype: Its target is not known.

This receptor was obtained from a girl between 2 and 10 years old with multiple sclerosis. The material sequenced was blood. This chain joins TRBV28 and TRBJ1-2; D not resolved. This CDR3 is CASSPTSGRRNYGYTF. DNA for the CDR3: TGTGCCAGCAGTCCTACCTCAGGACGGCGGAACTATGGCTACACCTTC.